Shown below are 15 T cell receptor beta chains from a single sample sequenced in a study of Graves' ophthalmopathy and Graves' hyperthyroidism. The study amplified TCR beta CDR3 regions using RNA transcripts. HTBI-primed first-round RT-PCR preceded second-round multiplex PCR. TCRdb re-derived calls from the multiplex PCR reads in MiXCR, one entry per CDR3 protein. Of 500,000 to 700,000 distinct CDR3 sequences in the sample, less than 45% are singletons; the top ten hold over 3.5%. The sample taken for sequencing was peripheral blood or thyroid tissue (not recorded which). The receptors shown here come from an adult man with Graves' hyperthyroidism.

V is TRBV29-1 and J is TRBJ2-3, with 7 bases that match TRBD2. This CDR3 contains 10 residues. V lost 2 bases and J lost 11; bases outside the gene matches: 1. In germline, CDR1 is SQVTM, CDR2 ANQGSEA. This CDR3 reads CSVETGGQYF. CDR3 DNA sequence: TGCAGCGTTGAAACGGGGGGGCAGTATTTT.

This rearrangement joins TRBV7-9 to TRBJ2-1; TRBD1 might be the D (6 bases). Germline lookup yields CDR1 SEHNR and CDR2 FQNEAQ (reference sequence). The CDR3 length is 11 residues. Trimming stripped 6 bases from V and 8 bases from J, with 8 bases between. CDR3 nucleotide sequence: TGTGCCAGCAGTTACAGGGATGAGCAGTTCTTC. Protein product: CASSYRDEQFF.

The sample holds many counts of this clonotype. V usage is TRBV4-1 and J usage is TRBJ1-2, with D tentatively TRBD1 (5 bases). The V end lost 3 bases, the J end lost 8 bases, and 16 bases lay between the germline ends. CDR1 MGHRA and CDR2 YSYEKL come from the germline V gene. The CDR3 totals 14 residues. For the CDR3, the DNA is TGCGCCAGCAGCCACCCCGGTGGCAGGGCCGGCTACACCTTC. Its translation is CASSHPGGRAGYTF.

This rearrangement joins TRBV29-1 to TRBJ2-7; tentative D call: TRBD2 (6 bases). V was pared by 6 bases and J by 0 bases, with 9 bases between. Germline V gives CDR1 SQVTM, CDR2 ANQGSEA. This CDR3 comprises 12 residues. The CDR3 DNA sequence: TGCAGCGTGACAGCGGGCTCCTACGAGCAGTACTTC. Translating it yields CSVTAGSYEQYF.

This clonotype appeared many times. The chain joins TRBV29-1 to TRBJ1-4, with D maybe TRBD1 (6 bases). The CDR3 covers 12 residues. The V gene's germline CDR1 is SQVTM and CDR2 ANQGSEA. V was shortened by 6 bases and J by 5 bases, with 10 bases between the two germline ends. CDR3 sequence reads: CSVQTGNEKLFF. CDR3 DNA: TGCAGCGTCCAAACAGGGAATGAAAAACTGTTTTTT.

The gene calls are TRBV28 and TRBJ1-5; 8 bases agree with TRBD1. CDR1 is MDHEN, CDR2 SYDVKM, per germline. V lost 6 bases to trimming and J lost 4 bases; unmatched junction nucleotides: 8. This CDR3 is 15 amino acids long. The CDR3 region has the DNA TGTGCCAGCAGGTCAGGGGGCTCATCTAATCAGCCCCAGCATTTT. This sequence encodes CASRSGGSSNQPQHF.

This chain uses TRBV19 with TRBJ1-1; D possibly corresponds to TRBD1 (5 bases). Per the germline V gene, CDR1 is LNHDA and CDR2 is SQIVND (reference sequence). CDR3 length equals 15 residues. Deletions cut 2 bases from V and 6 bases from J, with 16 bases between. In DNA form, the CDR3 reads TGTGCCAGTAGTATACTCCCGGTAGGGGCGGCTGAAGCTTTCTTT. This codes for CASSILPVGAAEAFF.

J is TRBJ1-5 and V is TRBV19, with TRBD1 matching 7 bases. Germline V CDR1 and CDR2: LNHDA, SQIVND (reference sequence). The V and J ends lost 7 bases and 1 base, in that order; junction bases with no gene match: 16. The CDR3 spans 18 residues. CDR3 protein: CASKPGPTGRGSNQPQHF. The CDR3 DNA sequence: TGTGCCAGTAAGCCTGGCCCGACAGGGCGGGGAAGCAATCAGCCCCAGCATTTT.

V and J are TRBV10-3 and TRBJ2-5; TRBD1 aligns across 9 bases. J was trimmed by 2 bases and V by 0 bases; bases with no gene match: 10. Germline assignment: CDR1 ENHRY and CDR2 SYGVKD. This CDR3 has 18 amino acids. The CDR3 region is CAISESKASGQGQETQYF. CDR3 nucleotide sequence: TGTGCCATCAGTGAGTCGAAGGCTAGCGGACAGGGGCAAGAGACCCAGTACTTC.

With respect to this clonotype: A much larger clone lies a single base off, so this may be a read error. The V and J genes are TRBV7-2 and TRBJ1-5; TRBD1 matches at 9 bases. The CDR3 is 15 residues long. The germline V gene has CDR1 SGHTA and CDR2 FQGNSA. This CDR3 reads CASSLVDRGNQPRHF. The CDR3 bases are TGTGCCAGCAGTTTAGTCGACAGGGGGAATCAGCCCCGGCATTTT. The full variable domain, rest sourced from reference TRBV7-2 and TRBJ1-5, is GAGVSQSPSNKVTEKGKDVELRCDPISGHTALYWYRQSLGQGLEFLIYFQGNSAPDKSGLPSDRFSAERTGGSVSTLTIQRTQQEDSAVYLCASSLVDRGNQPRHFGDGTRLSIL.

The chain employs TRBV2 and TRBJ1-3; D remains unclear. This CDR3 region has 14 residues. Germline V gene lookup returns CDR1 SNHLY and CDR2 FYNNEI. The V end lost 8 bases, the J end lost 0 bases, and 11 bases lay between the germline ends. In DNA, the CDR3 is TGTGCCAGCTTGGGATCCGCCTCTGGAAACACCATATATTTT. Translating gives CASLGSASGNTIYF.

This clonotype occurred many times. CDR3 region: CASSSRDRAEAFF. The CDR3, as DNA: TGTGCCAGCAGTTCCCGGGACAGGGCTGAAGCTTTCTTT. This chain uses TRBV12-3 or TRBV12-4 with TRBJ1-1; 9 nucleotides match TRBD1. The CDR3 has 13 amino acids. With 4 bases clipped from V and 6 bases from J, the junction kept 3 bases outside the gene matches.

This clonotype was counted a few times. V usage is TRBV7-8 and J usage is TRBJ1-1; the D is unclear. The CDR3 extends over 13 amino acids. Germline assignment: CDR1 SGHVS and CDR2 FQNEAQ. V lost 6 bases and J lost 3, with 11 bases in between. The CDR3 DNA follows: TGTGCCAGCAGTGAAGAGGGCCACACTGAAGCTTTCTTT. The encoded protein is CASSEEGHTEAFF. Full variable domain (outside the CDR3, taken from reference TRBV7-8 and TRBJ1-1): GAGVSQSPRYKVAKRGQDVALRCDPISGHVSLFWYQQALGQGPEFLTYFQNEAQLDKSGLPSDRFFAERPEGSVSTLKIQRTQQEDSAVYLCASSEEGHTEAFFGQGTRLTVV.

The V and J genes are TRBV5-6 and TRBJ1-1; TRBD1 agrees at 7 bases. The CDR3 totals 20 residues. V was clipped by 1 base and J by 1 base; unmatched bases: 19. The germline CDR1 and CDR2 sequences are SGHDT and YYEEEE. The CDR3 region has the DNA TGTGCCAGCAGCTTGATAACGATTTGGCAGGGGGGGAAAAAGAACACTGAAGCTTTCTTT. Encoded protein: CASSLITIWQGGKKNTEAFF.

This clonotype has at least ten counts. V gene TRBV20-1 combines with J gene TRBJ2-2; 10 positions match TRBD2. Unmatched junction bases numbered 7, after V lost 5 bases and J lost 4 bases. Germline loops: CDR1 DFQATT, CDR2 SNEGSKA (reference sequence). CDR3 length: 15 residues. The CDR3 spells CSAQGLAWRTGELFF. The CDR3 coding sequence is TGCAGTGCTCAGGGACTAGCGTGGCGCACCGGGGAGCTGTTTTTT.